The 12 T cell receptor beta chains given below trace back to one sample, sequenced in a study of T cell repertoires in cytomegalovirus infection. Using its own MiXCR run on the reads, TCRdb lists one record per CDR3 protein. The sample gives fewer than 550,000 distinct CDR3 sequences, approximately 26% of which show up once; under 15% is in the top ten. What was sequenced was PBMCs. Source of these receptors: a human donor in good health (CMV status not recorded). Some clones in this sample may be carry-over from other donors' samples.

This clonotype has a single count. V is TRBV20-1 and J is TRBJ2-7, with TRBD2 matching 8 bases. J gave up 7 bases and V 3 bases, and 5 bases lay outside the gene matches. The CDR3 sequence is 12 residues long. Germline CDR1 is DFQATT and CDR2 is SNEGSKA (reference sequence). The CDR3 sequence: CSASGRAEEQYF. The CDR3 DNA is TGCAGTGCTAGCGGGAGGGCCGAGGAGCAGTACTTC.

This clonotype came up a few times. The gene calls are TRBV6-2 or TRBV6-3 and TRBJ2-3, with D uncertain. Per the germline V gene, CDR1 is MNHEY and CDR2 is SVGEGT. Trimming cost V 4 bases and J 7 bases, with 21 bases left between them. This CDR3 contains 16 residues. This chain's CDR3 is CASSSSPSTPQNTQYF. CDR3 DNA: TGTGCCAGCAGTTCATCCCCCTCGACTCCCCAGAATACGCAGTATTTT.

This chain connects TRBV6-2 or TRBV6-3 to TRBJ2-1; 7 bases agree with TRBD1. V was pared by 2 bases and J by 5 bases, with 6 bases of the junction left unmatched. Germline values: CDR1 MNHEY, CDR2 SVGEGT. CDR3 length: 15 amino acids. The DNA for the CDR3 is TGTGCCAGCAGTTACAGGCAGGGGGTCAACAATGAGCAGTTCTTC. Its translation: CASSYRQGVNNEQFF.

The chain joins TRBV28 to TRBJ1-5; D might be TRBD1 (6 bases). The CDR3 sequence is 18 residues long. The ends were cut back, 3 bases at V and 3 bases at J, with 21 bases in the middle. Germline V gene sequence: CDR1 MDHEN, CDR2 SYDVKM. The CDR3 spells CASSFKMIRGFFNQPQHF. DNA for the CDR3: TGTGCCAGCAGTTTTAAGATGATCAGGGGATTTTTCAATCAGCCCCAGCATTTT.

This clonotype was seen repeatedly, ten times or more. CDR3 coding DNA: TGTGCCAGCAGTTACTCAGCGGGAGTTGCCTACGAGCAGTACTTC. It codes for CASSYSAGVAYEQYF. This chain links TRBV6-5 with TRBJ2-7; 8 bases match TRBD2. This CDR3 region has 15 residues. Germline CDR1 reads MNHEY; CDR2 reads SVGAGI. V dropped 0 bases and J dropped 2; count of bases not matched to a gene: 3.

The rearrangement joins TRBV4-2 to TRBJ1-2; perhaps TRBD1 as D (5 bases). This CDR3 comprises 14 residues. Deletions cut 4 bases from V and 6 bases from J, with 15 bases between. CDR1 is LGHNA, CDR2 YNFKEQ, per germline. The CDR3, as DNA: TGTGCCAGCAGCCCACGGGGCGGGAGCGATGGCTACACCTTC. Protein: CASSPRGGSDGYTF.

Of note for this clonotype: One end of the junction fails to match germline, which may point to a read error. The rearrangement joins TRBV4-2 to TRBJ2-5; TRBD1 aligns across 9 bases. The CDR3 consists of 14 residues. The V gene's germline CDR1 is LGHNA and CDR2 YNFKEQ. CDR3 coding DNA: TGTGCCAGCAGCCAGACAGGGGGGGGTGAGACCCAGCACTTC. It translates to CASSQTGGGETQHF.

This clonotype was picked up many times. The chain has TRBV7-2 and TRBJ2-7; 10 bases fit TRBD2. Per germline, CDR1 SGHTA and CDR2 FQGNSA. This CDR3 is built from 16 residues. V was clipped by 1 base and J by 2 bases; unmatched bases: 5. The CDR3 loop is CASSLGGTSVTYEQYF. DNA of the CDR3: TGTGCCAGCAGCTTAGGCGGGACTAGCGTCACCTACGAGCAGTACTTC.

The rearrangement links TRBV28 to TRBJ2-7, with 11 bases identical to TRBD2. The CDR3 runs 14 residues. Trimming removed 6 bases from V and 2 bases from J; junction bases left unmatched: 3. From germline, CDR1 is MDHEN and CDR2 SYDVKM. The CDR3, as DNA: TGTGCCAGCAGACCTAGCGGGAGGCCCTACGAGCAGTACTTC. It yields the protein CASRPSGRPYEQYF.

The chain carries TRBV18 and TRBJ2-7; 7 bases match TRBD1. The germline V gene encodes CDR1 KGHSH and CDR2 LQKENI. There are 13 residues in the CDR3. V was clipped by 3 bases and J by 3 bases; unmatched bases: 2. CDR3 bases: TGTGCCAGCTCACCGGACAGGAGCTACGAGCAGTACGTC. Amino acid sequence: CASSPDRSYEQYV.

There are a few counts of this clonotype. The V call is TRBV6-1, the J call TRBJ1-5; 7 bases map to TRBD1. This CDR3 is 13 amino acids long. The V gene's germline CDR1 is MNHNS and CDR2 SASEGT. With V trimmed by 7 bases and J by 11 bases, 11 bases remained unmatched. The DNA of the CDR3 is TGTGCCAGCAAGAAAACAGGGGTAGATGCCCAGCATTTT. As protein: CASKKTGVDAQHF.

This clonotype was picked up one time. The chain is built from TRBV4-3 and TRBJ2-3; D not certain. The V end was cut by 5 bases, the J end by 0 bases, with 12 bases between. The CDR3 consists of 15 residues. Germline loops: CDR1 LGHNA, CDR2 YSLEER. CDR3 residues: CASSVRISSTDTQYF. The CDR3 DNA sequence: TGCGCCAGCAGCGTCCGAATATCTAGCACAGATACGCAGTATTTT.